The 9 T cell receptor beta chains below come from one sample, sequenced in a study of T cells in Graves' hyperthyroidism and ophthalmopathy. RNA transcripts gave rise to amplified TCR beta CDR3 regions. In the first-round RT-PCR of the TCR CDR3, the HTBI primer set was used. TCRdb ran MiXCR on the multiplex PCR reads and lists one entry per CDR3 protein. The repertoire consists of more than 300,000 distinct CDR3 sequences, with approximately 13% occurring once and the leading ten covering 9.2%. Material: blood. These receptors all come from a woman under 30 with Graves' hyperthyroidism.

This clonotype was found many times. The chain is built from TRBV10-3 and TRBJ2-3, with D unresolved. Looked up from germline, CDR1 is ENHRY and CDR2 is SYGVKD. V lost 4 bases to trimming and J lost 2 bases, with 7 bases between them. The CDR3 length is 13 residues. The CDR3 is CAISGRITDTQYF. The CDR3 bases are TGTGCCATCAGTGGCCGCATCACAGATACGCAGTATTTT.

This clonotype was counted a few times. The rearrangement joins TRBV6-2 or TRBV6-3 to TRBJ2-2; D not resolved. Trimming took 0 bases from V and 0 from J, leaving 11 bases between them. The CDR3 has 17 amino acids. Germline V gene sequence: CDR1 MNHEY, CDR2 SVGEGT. CDR3 region: CASSYSTATANTGELFF. CDR3 sequence (DNA): TGTGCCAGCAGTTACTCGACTGCGACCGCGAACACCGGGGAGCTGTTTTTT.

Ten or more counts support this clonotype. V usage is TRBV24-1 and J usage is TRBJ1-5; the D is unclear. The CDR3 loop spans 16 amino acids. V was pared by 5 bases and J by 0 bases, with 13 bases between. Germline V lookup: CDR1 KGHDR, CDR2 SFDVKD. The CDR3 DNA reads TGTGCCACCAGTGTTTGGAGTCGGACTAGCAATCAGCCCCAGCATTTT. This encodes CATSVWSRTSNQPQHF.

This clonotype was detected many times. The chain employs TRBV20-1 and TRBJ2-5, with 12 bases fitting TRBD1. Germline V lookup: CDR1 DFQATT, CDR2 SNEGSKA (reference sequence). This CDR3 spans 16 amino acids. Trimming at V came to 6 bases and at J to 4 bases, leaving 12 bases not matched to a gene. The CDR3 DNA is TGCAGTGCCGAATACGGGACAGGGGGCTTCAGAGAGACCCAGTACTTC. Translation gives CSAEYGTGGFRETQYF.

There are many counts of this clonotype. Here the CDR3 reads CASTEQEGRAYEQYF. The CDR3 bases are TGTGCCAGCACCGAACAGGAAGGGAGGGCCTACGAGCAGTACTTC. The chain carries TRBV2 and TRBJ2-7; 7 bases align to TRBD2. V dropped 7 bases and J dropped 2; count of bases not matched to a gene: 11. Germline V gives CDR1 SNHLY, CDR2 FYNNEI. The CDR3 runs to 15 residues.

V gene TRBV12-3 or TRBV12-4 combines with J gene TRBJ2-3; 14 nucleotides line up with TRBD2. Trimming removed 3 bases from V and 1 base from J; junction bases left unmatched: 9. The CDR3 runs 19 residues. The CDR3 loop reads CASSFLRLAGGLGTDTQYF. The CDR3 nucleotides are TGTGCCAGCAGTTTTCTCAGACTAGCGGGGGGGCTCGGCACAGATACGCAGTATTTT.

This clonotype was detected ten times or more. The genes are TRBV6-2 or TRBV6-3 and TRBJ2-5, with D maybe TRBD1 (6 bases). In germline, CDR1 is MNHEY, CDR2 SVGEGT. CDR3 length: 15 amino acids. The V end was cut by 2 bases, the J end by 1 base, with 11 bases between. The DNA of the CDR3 is TGTGCCAGCAGTTACGGAAGGACAGCCCAAGAGACCCAGTACTTC. Amino acid sequence: CASSYGRTAQETQYF.

This clonotype has a count of ten or more. This sequence joins TRBV12-3 or TRBV12-4 and TRBJ2-3, with 9 bases aligning to TRBD2. The CDR3 has 14 residues. J was trimmed by 7 bases and V by 1 base; bases with no gene match: 3. Written as DNA, the CDR3 is TGTGCCAGCAGTTTAGTCCTAGCGGGGTATACGCAGTATTTT. Translated: CASSLVLAGYTQYF.

There are many counts of this clonotype. The chain is built from TRBV28 and TRBJ2-4; 7 bases agree with TRBD2. Unmatched junction bases numbered 5, after V lost 2 bases and J lost 7 bases. Germline V gene sequence: CDR1 MDHEN, CDR2 SYDVKM. This CDR3 has 14 amino acids. As DNA, the CDR3 is TGTGCCAGCAGTTTAGCGGGAGAGTGGAACATTCAGTACTTC. Residues: CASSLAGEWNIQYF.